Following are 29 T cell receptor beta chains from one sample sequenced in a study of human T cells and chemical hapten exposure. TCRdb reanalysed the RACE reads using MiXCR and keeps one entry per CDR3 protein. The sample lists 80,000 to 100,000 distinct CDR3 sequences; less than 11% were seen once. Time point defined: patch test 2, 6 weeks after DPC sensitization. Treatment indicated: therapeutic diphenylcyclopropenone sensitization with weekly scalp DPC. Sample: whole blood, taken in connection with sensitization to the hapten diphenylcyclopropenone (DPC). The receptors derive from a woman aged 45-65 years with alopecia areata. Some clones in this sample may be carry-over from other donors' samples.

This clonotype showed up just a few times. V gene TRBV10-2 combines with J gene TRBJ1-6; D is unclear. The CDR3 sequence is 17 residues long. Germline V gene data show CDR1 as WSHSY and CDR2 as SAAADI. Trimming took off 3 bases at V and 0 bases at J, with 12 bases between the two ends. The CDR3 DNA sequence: TGCGCCAGCAGTGATAACTCTCCTAGCTCCTATAATTCACCCCTCCACTTT. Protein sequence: CASSDNSPSSYNSPLHF.

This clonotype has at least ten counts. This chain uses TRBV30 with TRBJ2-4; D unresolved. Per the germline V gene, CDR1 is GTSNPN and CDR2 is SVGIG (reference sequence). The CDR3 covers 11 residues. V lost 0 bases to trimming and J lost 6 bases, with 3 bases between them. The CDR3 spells CAWSVANIQYF. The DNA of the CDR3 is TGTGCCTGGAGTGTAGCAAACATTCAGTACTTC.

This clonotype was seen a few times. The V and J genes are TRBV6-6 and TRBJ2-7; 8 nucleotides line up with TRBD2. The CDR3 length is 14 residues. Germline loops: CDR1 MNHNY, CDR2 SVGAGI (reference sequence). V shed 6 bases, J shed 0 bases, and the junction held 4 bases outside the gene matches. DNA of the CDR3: TGTGCCAGCAGGACGACTAGCGCCTCCTACGAGCAGTACTTC. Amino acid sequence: CASRTTSASYEQYF.

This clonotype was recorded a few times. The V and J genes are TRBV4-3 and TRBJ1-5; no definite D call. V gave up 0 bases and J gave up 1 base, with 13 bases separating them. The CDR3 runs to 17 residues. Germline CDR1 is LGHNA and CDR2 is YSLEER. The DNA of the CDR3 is TGCGCCAGCAGCCAAGATCTGAATGGCGGCAGCAATCAGCCCCAGCATTTT. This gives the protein CASSQDLNGGSNQPQHF.

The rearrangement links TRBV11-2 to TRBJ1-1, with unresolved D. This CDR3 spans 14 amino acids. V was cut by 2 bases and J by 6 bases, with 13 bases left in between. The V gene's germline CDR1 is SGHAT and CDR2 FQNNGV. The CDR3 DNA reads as TGTGCCAGCAGCTTATTTACGGGTGTGGCTGAAGCTTTCTTT. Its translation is CASSLFTGVAEAFF.

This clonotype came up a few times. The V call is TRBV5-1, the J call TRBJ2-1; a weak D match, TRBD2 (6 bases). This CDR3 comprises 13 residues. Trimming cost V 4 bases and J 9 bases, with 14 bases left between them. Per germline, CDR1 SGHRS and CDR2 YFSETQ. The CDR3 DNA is TGCGCCAGCAGCCAACCGACTAGTCCTGAGCAGTTCTTC. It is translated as CASSQPTSPEQFF.

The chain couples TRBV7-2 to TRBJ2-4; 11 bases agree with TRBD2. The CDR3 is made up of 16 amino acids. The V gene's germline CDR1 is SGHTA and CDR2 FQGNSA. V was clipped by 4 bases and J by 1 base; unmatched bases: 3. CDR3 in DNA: TGTGCCAGCAGCTCCGTAGCGGGAGGGGCCAAAAACATTCAGTACTTC. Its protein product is CASSSVAGGAKNIQYF.

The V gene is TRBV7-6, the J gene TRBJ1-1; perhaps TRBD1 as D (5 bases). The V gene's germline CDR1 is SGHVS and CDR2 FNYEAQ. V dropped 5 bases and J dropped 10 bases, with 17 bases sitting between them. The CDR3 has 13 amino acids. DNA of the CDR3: TGTGCCAGCAGCCTCCGGGGAATGAGGGGAGCTTTCTTT. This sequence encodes CASSLRGMRGAFF.

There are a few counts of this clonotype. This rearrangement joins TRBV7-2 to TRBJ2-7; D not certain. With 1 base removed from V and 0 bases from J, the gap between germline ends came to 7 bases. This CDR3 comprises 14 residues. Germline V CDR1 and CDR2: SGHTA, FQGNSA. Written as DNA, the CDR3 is TGTGCCAGCAGCTTAGGAGGCGTCTCCTACGAGCAGTACTTC. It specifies CASSLGGVSYEQYF.

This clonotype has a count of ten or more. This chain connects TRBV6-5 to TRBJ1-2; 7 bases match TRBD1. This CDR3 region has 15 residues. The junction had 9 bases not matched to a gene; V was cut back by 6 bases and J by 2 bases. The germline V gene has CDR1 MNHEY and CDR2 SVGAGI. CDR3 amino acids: CASRFTGQQNYGYTF. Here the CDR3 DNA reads TGTGCCAGCAGATTTACGGGACAGCAGAACTATGGCTACACCTTC.

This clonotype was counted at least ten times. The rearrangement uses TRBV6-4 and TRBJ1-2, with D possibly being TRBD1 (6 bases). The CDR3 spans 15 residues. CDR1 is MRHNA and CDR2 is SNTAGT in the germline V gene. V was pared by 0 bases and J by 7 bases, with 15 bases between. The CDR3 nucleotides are TGTGCCAGCAGTGACTCTAGGACAGCCTACTCTGGCTACACCTTC. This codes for CASSDSRTAYSGYTF.

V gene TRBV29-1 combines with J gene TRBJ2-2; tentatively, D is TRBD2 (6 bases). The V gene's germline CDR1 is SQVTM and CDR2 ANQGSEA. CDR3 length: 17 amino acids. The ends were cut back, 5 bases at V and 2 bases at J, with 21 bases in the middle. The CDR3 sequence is CSVNPVGGFQNTGELFF. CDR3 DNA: TGCAGCGTTAACCCAGTCGGGGGATTCCAAAACACCGGGGAGCTGTTTTTT.

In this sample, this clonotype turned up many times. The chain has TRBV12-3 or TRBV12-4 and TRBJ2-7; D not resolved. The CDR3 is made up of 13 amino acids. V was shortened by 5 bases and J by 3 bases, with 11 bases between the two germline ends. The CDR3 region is CASSDWPDYEQYF. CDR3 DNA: TGTGCCAGCAGTGACTGGCCGGACTACGAGCAGTACTTC.

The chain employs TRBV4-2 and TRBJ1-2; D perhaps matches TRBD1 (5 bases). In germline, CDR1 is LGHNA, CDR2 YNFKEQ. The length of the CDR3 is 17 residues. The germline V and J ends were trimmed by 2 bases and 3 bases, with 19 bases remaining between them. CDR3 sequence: CASSQLSGGELYYGYTF. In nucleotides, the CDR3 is TGTGCCAGCAGCCAACTTAGTGGGGGGGAGCTGTACTATGGCTACACCTTC.

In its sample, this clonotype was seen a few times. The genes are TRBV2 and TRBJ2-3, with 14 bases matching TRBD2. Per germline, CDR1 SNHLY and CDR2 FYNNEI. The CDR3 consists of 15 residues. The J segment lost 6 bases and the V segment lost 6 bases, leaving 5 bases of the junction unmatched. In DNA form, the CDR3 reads TGTGCCAGCAGACGACTAGCGGGAGGGCGCGATACGCAGTATTTT. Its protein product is CASRRLAGGRDTQYF.

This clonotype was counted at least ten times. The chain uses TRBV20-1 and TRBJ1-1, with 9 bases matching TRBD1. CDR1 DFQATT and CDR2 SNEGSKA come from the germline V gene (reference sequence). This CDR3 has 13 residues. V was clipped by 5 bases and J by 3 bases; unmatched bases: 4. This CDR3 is CSAGTGMDTEAFF. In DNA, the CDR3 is TGCAGTGCTGGGACAGGGATGGACACTGAAGCTTTCTTT.

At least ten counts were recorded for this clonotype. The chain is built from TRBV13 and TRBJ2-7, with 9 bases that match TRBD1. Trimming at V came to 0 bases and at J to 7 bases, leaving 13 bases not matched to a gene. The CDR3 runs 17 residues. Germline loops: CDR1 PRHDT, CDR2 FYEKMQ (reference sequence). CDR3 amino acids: CASSLGLRGTGYQEQYF. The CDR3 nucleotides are TGTGCCAGCAGCTTAGGTCTCCGCGGGACAGGGTACCAAGAGCAGTACTTC.

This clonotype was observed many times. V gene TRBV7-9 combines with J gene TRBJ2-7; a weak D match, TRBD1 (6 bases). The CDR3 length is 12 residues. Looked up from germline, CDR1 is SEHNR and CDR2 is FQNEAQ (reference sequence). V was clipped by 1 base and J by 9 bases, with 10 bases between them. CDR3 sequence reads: CASSLEQGRQYF. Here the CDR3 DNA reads TGTGCCAGCAGCTTAGAACAGGGAAGGCAGTACTTC. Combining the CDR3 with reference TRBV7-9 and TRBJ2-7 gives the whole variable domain DTGVSQNPRHKITKRGQNVTFRCDPISEHNRLYWYRQTLGQGPEFLTYFQNEAQLEKSRLLSDRFSAERPKGSFSTLEIQRTEQGDSAMYLCASSLEQGRQYFGPGTRLTVT.

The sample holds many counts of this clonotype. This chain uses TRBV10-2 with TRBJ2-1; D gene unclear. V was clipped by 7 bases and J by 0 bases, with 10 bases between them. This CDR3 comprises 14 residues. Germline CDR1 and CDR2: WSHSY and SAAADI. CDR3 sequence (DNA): TGCGCCAGCAATGGCTATAGCTCCTACAATGAGCAGTTCTTC. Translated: CASNGYSSYNEQFF.

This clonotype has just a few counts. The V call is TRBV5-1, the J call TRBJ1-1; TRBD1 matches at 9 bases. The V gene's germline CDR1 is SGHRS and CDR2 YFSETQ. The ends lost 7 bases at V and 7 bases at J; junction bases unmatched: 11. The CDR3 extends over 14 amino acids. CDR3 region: CASQIGQGIVEAFF. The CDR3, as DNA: TGCGCCAGCCAAATTGGACAGGGGATCGTTGAAGCTTTCTTT.

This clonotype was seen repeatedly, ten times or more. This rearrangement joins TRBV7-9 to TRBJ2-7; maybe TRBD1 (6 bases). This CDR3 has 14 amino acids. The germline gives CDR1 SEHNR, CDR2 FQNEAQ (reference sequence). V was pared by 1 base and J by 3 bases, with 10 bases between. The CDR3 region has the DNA TGTGCCAGCAGCTTAGTGGGGACACACTACGAGCAGTACTTC. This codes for CASSLVGTHYEQYF.

In DNA, the CDR3 is TGTGCCAGCTCAGCCGGGACAGGGACCAATAGCAATCAGCCCCAGCATTTT. Protein product: CASSAGTGTNSNQPQHF. V gene TRBV18 combines with J gene TRBJ1-5; 9 bases align to TRBD1. V was pared by 5 bases and J by 0 bases, with 8 bases of the junction left unmatched. In germline, CDR1 is KGHSH, CDR2 LQKENI. The CDR3 extends over 17 amino acids.

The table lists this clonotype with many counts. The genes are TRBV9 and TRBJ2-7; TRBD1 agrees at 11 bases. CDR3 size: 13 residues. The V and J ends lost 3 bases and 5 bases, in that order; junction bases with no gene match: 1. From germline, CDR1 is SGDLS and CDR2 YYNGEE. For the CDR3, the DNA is TGTGCCAGCAGCGCGGACAGGGGGCACGAGCAGTACTTC. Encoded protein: CASSADRGHEQYF.

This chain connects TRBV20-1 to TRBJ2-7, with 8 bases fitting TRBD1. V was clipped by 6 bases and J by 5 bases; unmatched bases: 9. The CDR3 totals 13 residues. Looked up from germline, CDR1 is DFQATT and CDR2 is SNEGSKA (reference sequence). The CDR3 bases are TGCAGTGCCAAAAGAGACAGGGGAGACGAGCAGTACTTC. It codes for CSAKRDRGDEQYF.

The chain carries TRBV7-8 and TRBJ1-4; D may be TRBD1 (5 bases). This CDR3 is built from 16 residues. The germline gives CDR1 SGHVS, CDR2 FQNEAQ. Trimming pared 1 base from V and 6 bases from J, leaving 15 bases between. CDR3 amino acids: CASSLGSGLRHEKLFF. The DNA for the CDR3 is TGTGCCAGCAGCTTAGGTTCGGGGCTCCGTCATGAAAAACTGTTTTTT. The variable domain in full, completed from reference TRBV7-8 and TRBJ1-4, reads GAGVSQSPRYKVAKRGQDVALRCDPISGHVSLFWYQQALGQGPEFLTYFQNEAQLDKSGLPSDRFFAERPEGSVSTLKIQRTQQEDSAVYLCASSLGSGLRHEKLFFGSGTQLSVL.

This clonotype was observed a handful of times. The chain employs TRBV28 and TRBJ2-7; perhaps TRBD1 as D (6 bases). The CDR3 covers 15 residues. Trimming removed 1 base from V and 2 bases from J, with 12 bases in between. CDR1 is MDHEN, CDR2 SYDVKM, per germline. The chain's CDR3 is CASSLYREITYEQYF. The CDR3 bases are TGTGCCAGCAGTTTATACAGGGAAATCACCTACGAGCAGTACTTC.

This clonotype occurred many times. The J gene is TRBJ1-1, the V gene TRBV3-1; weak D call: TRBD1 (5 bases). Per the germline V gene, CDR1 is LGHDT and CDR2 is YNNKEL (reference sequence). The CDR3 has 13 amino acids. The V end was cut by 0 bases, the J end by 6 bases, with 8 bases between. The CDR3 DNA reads TGTGCCAGCAGCCAAGAATGGGGCCCTGAAGCTTTCTTT. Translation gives CASSQEWGPEAFF.

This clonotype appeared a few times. In nucleotides, the CDR3 is TGTGCCAGCATCGACCCGCGTGGCACAGATACGCAGTATTTT. The encoded protein is CASIDPRGTDTQYF. This chain connects TRBV28 to TRBJ2-3; D gene unclear. Germline V gene sequence: CDR1 MDHEN, CDR2 SYDVKM. V lost 7 bases to trimming and J lost 1 base, with 12 bases between them. CDR3 size: 14 residues. Filled out from reference TRBV28 and TRBJ2-3, the complete variable domain reads DVKVTQSSRYLVKRTGEKVFLECVQDMDHENMFWYRQDPGLGLRLIYFSYDVKMKEKGDIPEGYSVSREKKERFSLILESASTNQTSMYLCASIDPRGTDTQYFGPGTRLTVL.

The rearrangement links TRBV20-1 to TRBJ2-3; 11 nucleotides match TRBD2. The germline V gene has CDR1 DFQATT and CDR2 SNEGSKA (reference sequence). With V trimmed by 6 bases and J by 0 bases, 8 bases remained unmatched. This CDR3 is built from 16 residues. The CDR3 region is CSATTGLAGSTDTQYF. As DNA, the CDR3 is TGCAGTGCGACTACCGGACTAGCGGGTAGCACAGATACGCAGTATTTT.